This T cell receptor beta chain was documented in a study of beta chain features in type 1 diabetes. Germline CDR1 GTSNPN, CDR2 SVGIG (reference sequence). The CDR3 extends over 13 amino acids. The ends were cut back, 0 bases at V and 7 bases at J, with 12 bases in the middle. Purity exceeded 95% in all sorted populations. TCRB transcripts that were expressed got sequenced, as all of the isolated RNA had been reverse transcribed. Sequencing used immunoSEQ multiplex PCR; TCRdb keeps in-frame clones, though not all of them. The sample contains more than 300,000 clones, around 16% of which appear only once. Study-level points and caveats: In every one of the four CD4+ subsets, TCRB CDR3s were moderately but significantly shorter in Type 1 diabetes patients. The analysis here could not establish whether HLA type shapes TCRB rearrangement.

There are a few counts of this clone. Its antigen is unknown. The chain couples TRBV30 to TRBJ2-5; a weak D match, TRBD1 (6 bases). The TCR comes from a woman in her late teens or twenties in good health. Sequenced input: naive CD4+ T cells from blood. CDR3 coding DNA: TGTGCCTGGAGTGTGGATTCGACAGGGACCCAGTACTTC. This encodes CAWSVDSTGTQYF.